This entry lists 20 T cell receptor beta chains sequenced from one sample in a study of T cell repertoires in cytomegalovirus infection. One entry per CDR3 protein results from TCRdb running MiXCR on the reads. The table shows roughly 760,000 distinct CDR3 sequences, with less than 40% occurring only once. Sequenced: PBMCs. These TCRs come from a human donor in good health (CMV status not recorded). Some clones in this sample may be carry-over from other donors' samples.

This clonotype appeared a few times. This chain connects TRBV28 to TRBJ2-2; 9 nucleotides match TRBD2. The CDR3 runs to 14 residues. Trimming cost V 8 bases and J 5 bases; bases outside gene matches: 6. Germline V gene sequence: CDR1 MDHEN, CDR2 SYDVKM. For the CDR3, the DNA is TGTGCCAGCCGCCTAGCGGGGTGGACCGGGGAGCTGTTTTTT. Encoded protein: CASRLAGWTGELFF. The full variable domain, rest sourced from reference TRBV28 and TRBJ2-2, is DVKVTQSSRYLVKRTGEKVFLECVQDMDHENMFWYRQDPGLGLRLIYFSYDVKMKEKGDIPEGYSVSREKKERFSLILESASTNQTSMYLCASRLAGWTGELFFGEGSRLTVL.

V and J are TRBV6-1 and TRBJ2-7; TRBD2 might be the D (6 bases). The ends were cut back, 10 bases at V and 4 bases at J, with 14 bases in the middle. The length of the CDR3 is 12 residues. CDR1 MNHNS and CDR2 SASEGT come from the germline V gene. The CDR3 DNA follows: TGTGCCATCAGGCGGGAATGGTACGAGCAGTACTTC. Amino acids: CAIRREWYEQYF.

The CDR3, as DNA: TGTGCCAGCAGGAAGGGACAGGGATGGCAATATACCCAGTACTTC. It yields the protein CASRKGQGWQYTQYF. The V and J genes are TRBV7-3 and TRBJ2-5, with 9 positions matching TRBD1. The length of the CDR3 is 15 residues. Trimming took 6 bases from V and 8 from J; bases not matched to a gene: 13. Looked up from germline, CDR1 is SGHTA and CDR2 is FQGTGA.

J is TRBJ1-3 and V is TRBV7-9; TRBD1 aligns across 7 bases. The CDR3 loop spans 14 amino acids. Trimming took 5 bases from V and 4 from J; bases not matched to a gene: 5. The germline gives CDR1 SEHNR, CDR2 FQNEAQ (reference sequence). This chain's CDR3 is CASSRDSRGNTIYF. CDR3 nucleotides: TGTGCCAGCAGCCGGGACAGTAGAGGAAACACCATATATTTT.

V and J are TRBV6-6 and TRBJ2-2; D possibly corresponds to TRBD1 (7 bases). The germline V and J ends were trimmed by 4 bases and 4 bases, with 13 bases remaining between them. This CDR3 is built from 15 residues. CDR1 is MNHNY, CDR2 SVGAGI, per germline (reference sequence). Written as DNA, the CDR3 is TGTGCCAGCAGTTTCCAGGGGGGAGGCACCGGGGAGCTGTTTTTT. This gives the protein CASSFQGGGTGELFF.

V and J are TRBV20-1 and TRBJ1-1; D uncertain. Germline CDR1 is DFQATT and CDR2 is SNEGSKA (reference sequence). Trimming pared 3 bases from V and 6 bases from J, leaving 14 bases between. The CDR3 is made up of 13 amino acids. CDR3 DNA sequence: TGCAGTGCTAGTGGGGTTAGGTATTCTGAAGCTTTCTTT. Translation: CSASGVRYSEAFF.

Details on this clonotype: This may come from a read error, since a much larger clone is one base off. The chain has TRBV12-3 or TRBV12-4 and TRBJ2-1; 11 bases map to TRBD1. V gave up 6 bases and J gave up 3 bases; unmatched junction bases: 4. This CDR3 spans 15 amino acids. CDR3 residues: CASRIGTGGYNEQFF. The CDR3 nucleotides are TGTGCCAGCAGGATCGGGACAGGGGGCTACAATGAGCAGTTCTTC.

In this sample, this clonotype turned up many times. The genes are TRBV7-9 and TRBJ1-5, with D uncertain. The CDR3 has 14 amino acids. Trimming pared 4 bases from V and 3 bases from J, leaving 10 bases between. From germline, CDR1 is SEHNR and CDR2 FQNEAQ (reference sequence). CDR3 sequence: CASSSRRYNQPQHF. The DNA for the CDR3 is TGTGCCAGCAGCTCCCGACGGTACAATCAGCCCCAGCATTTT.

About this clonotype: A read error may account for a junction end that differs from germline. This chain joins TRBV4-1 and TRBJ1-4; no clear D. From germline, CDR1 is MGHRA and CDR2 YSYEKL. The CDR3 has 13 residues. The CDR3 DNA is TGCGCCAGCAGCCCAGTTGGCGGATTCTCAGTGGTTTTT. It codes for CASSPVGGFSVVF.

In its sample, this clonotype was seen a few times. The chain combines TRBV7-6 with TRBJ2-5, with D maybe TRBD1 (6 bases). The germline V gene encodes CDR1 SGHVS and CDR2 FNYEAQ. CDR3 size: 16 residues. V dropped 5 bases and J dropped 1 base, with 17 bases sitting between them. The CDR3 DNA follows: TGTGCCAGCAGCCCCCGAGGCCGGGACACCCAAGAGACCCAGTACTTC. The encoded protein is CASSPRGRDTQETQYF.

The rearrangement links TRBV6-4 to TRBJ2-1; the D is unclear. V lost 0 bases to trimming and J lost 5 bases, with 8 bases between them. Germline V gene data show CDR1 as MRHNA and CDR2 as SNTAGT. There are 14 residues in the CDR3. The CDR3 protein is CASSDSTLDNEQFF. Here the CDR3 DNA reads TGTGCCAGCAGTGACTCGACACTTGACAATGAGCAGTTCTTC.

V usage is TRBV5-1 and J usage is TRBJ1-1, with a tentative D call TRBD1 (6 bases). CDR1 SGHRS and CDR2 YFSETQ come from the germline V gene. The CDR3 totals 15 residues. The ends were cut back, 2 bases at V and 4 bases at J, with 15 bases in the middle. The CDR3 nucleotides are TGCGCCAGCAGCTTCAACAGGGCCGTCGGCACTGAAGCTTTCTTT. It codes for CASSFNRAVGTEAFF.

The CDR3 sequence: CASSPPFGGQPQHF. As DNA, the CDR3 is TGCGCCAGCAGCCCCCCTTTTGGGGGGCAGCCCCAGCATTTT. This chain links TRBV4-1 with TRBJ1-5, with a tentative D call TRBD1 (5 bases). The CDR3 is 14 amino acids. The germline V gene has CDR1 MGHRA and CDR2 YSYEKL. Deletions cut 4 bases from V and 7 bases from J, with 14 bases between.

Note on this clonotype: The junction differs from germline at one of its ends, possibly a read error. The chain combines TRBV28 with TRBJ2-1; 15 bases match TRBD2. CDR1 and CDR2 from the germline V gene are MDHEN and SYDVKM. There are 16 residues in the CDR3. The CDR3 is CASILGLAGGLGEQFF. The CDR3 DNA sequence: TGTGCCAGCATTTTAGGACTAGCGGGAGGGCTGGGGGAGCAGTTCTTC.

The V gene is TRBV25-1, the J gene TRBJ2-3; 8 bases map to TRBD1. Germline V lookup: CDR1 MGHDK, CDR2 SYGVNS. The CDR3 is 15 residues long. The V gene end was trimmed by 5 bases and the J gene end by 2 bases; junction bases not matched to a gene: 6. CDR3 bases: TGTGCCAGCAGTCAACAGGACAGGGCCACAGATACGCAGTATTTT. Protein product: CASSQQDRATDTQYF.

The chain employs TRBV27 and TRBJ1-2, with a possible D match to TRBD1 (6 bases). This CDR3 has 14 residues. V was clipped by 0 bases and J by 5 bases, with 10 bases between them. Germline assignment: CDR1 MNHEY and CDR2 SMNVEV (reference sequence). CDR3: CASSLSPDRYGYTF. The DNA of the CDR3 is TGTGCCAGCAGTTTATCCCCGGACAGATATGGCTACACCTTC.

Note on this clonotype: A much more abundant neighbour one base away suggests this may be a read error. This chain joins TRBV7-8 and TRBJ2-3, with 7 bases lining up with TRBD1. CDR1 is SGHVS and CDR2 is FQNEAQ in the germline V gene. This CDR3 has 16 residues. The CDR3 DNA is TGTGCCAGCAGCTCACGGACAGGTTCTAACACAGATACGCGGTATTTT. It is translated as CASSSRTGSNTDTRYF.

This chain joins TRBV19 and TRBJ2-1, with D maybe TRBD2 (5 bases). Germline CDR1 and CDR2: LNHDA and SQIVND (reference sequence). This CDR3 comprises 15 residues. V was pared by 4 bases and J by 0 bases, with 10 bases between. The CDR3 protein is CASSRLLSSYNEQFF. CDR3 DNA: TGTGCCAGTAGTAGACTATTAAGCTCCTACAATGAGCAGTTCTTC.

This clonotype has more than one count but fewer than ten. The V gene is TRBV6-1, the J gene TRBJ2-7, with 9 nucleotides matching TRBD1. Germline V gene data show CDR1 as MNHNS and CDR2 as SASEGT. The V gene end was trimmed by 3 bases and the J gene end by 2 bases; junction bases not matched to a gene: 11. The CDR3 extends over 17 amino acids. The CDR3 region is CASSDPGQGKWTYEQYF. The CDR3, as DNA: TGTGCCAGCAGTGATCCGGGACAGGGCAAATGGACCTACGAGCAGTACTTC.

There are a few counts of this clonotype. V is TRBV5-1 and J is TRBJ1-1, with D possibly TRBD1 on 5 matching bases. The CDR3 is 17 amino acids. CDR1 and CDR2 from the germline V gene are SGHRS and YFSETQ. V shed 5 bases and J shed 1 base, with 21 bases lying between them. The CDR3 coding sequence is TGCGCCAGCAGTTCTGACCGGGATCAGGGAGGGAACACTGAAGCTTTCTTT. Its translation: CASSSDRDQGGNTEAFF.